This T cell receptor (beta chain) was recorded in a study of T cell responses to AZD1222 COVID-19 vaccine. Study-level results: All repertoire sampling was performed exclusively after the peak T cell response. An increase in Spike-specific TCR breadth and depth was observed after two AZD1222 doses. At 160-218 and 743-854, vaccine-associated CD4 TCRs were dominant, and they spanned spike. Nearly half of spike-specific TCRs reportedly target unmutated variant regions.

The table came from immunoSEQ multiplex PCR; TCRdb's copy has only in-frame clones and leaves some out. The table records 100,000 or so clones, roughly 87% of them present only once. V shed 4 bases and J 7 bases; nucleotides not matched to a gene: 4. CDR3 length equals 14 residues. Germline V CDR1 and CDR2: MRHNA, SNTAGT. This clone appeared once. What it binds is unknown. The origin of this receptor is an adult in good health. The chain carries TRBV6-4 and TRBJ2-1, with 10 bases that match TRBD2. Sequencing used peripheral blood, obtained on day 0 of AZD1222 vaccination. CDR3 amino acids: CASSASGGVNEQFF. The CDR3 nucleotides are TGTGCCAGCAGTGCCAGCGGGGGGGTAAATGAGCAGTTCTTC.